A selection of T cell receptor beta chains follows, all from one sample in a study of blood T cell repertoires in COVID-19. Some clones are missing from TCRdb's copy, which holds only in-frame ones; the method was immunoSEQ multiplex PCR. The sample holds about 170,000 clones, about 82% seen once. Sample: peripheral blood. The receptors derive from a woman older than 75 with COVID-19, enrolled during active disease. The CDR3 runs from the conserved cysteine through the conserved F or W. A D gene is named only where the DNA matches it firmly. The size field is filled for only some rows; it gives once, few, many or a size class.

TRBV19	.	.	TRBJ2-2	TGTGCCAGTAGTCGCAGGTCAGGTGCCGGGGAGCTGTTTTTT	CASSRRSGAGELFF
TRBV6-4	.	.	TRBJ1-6	TGTGCCAGCAGTATATCCAGTGCTTCACCCCTCCACTTT	CASSISSASPLHF
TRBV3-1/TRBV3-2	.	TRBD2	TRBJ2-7	TGTGCCAGCAGTCTAGCGGGAACGTACGAGCAGTACTTC	CASSLAGTYEQYF
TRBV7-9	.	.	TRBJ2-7	TGTGCCAGCAGCTTAGGACAGAGGTCGGGCGAGCAGTACTTC	CASSLGQRSGEQYF
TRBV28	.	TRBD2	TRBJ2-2	TGTGCCAGCAGCTCTAGCGGGGGGGCCGTAGGGGAGCTGTTTTTT	CASSSSGGAVGELFF
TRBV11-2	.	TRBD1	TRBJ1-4	TGTGCCAGCAGCTTATCGGGACAGGGTGAAAAACTGTTTTTT	CASSLSGQGEKLFF
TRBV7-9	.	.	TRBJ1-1	TGTGCCAGCAGCCTAACAGACACGACGAACACTGAAGCTTTCTTT	CASSLTDTTNTEAFF
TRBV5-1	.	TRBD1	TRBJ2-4	TGCGCCAGCAGCCCGACAGGGGGAGCCAAAAACATTCAGTACTTC	CASSPTGGAKNIQYF
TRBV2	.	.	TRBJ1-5	TGTGCCAGCAGCGGAGGCACCCCTGGACAGCCCCAGCATTTT	CASSGGTPGQPQHF
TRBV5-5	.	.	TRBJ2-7	TGTGCCAGCAGCTTCTCTTACGAGCAGTACTTC	CASSFSYEQYF
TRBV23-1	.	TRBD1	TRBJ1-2	TGCGCCAGCAGTCAACTGGGACAGGGGTACGGCTATGGCTACACCTTC	CASSQLGQGYGYGYTF
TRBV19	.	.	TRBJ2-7	TGTGCCAGTAGGACGACAGGCACCTACGAGCAGTACTTC	CASRTTGTYEQYF
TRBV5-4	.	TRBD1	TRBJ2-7	TGTGCCAGCAGCTTGGGGGGGACAGGGAAGTACGAGCAGTACTTC	CASSLGGTGKYEQYF
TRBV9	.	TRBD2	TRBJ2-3	TGTGCCAGCAGCGCAAGCCGGAGCGGGAGGGCCCAAGATACGCAGTATTTT	CASSASRSGRAQDTQYF
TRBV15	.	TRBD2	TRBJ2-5	TGTGCCACCAGCAGACTCGGGGGGATCCAAGAGACCCAGTACTTC	CATSRLGGIQETQYF
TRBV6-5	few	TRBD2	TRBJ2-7	TGTGCCAGCAGCCGGGACTACACCTACGAGCAGTACTTC	CASSRDYTYEQYF
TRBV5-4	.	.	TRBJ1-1	TGTGCCAGCAGCCCGTCAGGGTCCACTGAAGCTTTCTTT	CASSPSGSTEAFF
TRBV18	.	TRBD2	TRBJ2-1	TGTGCCAGCTCACCTTTGACTAGCGGGGGATACAATGAGCAGTTCTTC	CASSPLTSGGYNEQFF
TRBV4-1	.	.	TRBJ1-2	TGCGCCAGCAGCCCGGGAGGGACGGTCTATGGCTACACCTTC	CASSPGGTVYGYTF
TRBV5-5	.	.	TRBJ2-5	TGTGCCAGCAGCTTTCCCGGGGGACAAGAGACCCAGTACTTC	CASSFPGGQETQYF
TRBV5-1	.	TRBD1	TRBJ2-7	TGCGCCAGCAGCCCTGGACAGGGGGGGAACGAGCAGTACTTC	CASSPGQGGNEQYF
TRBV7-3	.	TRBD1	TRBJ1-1	TGTGCCAGCAGTCGAACAGGGGAGCGGACTGAAGCTTTCTTT	CASSRTGERTEAFF
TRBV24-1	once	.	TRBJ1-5	TGTGCCACCAGTGATCAGGGTCAGCCCCAGCATTTT	CATSDQGQPQHF
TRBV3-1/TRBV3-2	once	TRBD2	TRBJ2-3	TGTGCCAGCAGAGCGGCGAGCGGGGGGTCCGATACGCAGTATTTT	CASRAASGGSDTQYF
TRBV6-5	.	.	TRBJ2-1	TGTGCCACCCTCGCCGGGGGTTACAATGAGCAGTTCTTC	CATLAGGYNEQFF
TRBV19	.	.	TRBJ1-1	TGTGCCAGTAGTATTCAGGGGTACACTGAAGCTTTCTTT	CASSIQGYTEAFF
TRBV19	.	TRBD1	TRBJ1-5	TGTGCCAGTAGTATTGAAGGAGGGGGGACAGCCGGCAATCAGCCCCAGCATTTT	CASSIEGGGTAGNQPQHF
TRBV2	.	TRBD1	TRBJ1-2	TGTGCCAGCAATGCGGGCAGGGGGTTCTATGGCTACACCTTC	CASNAGRGFYGYTF
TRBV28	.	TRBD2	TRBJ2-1	TGTGCCAGCAGTTTACTAGCGGGCAATGAGCAGTTCTTC	CASSLLAGNEQFF
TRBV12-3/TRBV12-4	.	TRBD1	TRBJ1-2	TGTGCCAGCAGTTCGACAGGGGGCAATGGCTACACCTTC	CASSSTGGNGYTF
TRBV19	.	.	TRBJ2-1	TGTGCCAGTAGGGGGCGTGGCCAGCGGGCCTACAATGAGCAGTTCTTC	CASRGRGQRAYNEQFF
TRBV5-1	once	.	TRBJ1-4	TGCGCCAGCAGCTTGGAAGGGGCACTACGTCTAAATGAAAAACTGTTTTTT	CASSLEGALRLNEKLFF